This entry concerns a single T cell receptor beta chain. This CDR3 spans 19 amino acids. Germline-derived CDR1 and CDR2 are MDHEN and SYDVKM. V dropped 5 bases and J dropped 3; count of bases not matched to a gene: 14. Clones were sequenced by immunoSEQ multiplex PCR, and TCRdb holds only the in-frame ones, with some missing. The table lists around 5,000 clones, approximately 97% of them singletons. Cord blood came from elective full-term cesareans at about 35-41 weeks without labor or membrane rupture. The record originates from a study of naive CD8 T cells in extremely preterm neonates. The V and J genes are TRBV28 and TRBJ2-1; TRBD2 aligns across 12 bases. The receptor was derived from a newborn in good health. The sample comprised naive CD8+ T cells from cord blood. For the CDR3, the DNA is TGTGCCAGCAGTCGGCCGACTAGCGGGAGCCCTGAAAGCTACAATGAGCAGTTCTTC. It is translated as CASSRPTSGSPESYNEQFF.